This TCR beta chain came from a study of human T cells and chemical hapten exposure. The study's findings and limits: With regard to DPC sensitization, TCRs above 1 in 1000 frequency did not change.

Indicated time point: pre-sensitization, week 0. Treatment defined: therapeutic diphenylcyclopropenone sensitization with weekly scalp DPC. Whole blood, unfractionated, served as the material for total RNA extraction. MiXCR was run by TCRdb on the RACE reads, yielding one entry per CDR3 protein. The data hold approximately 57,000 distinct CDR3 sequences, with more than 8% observed a single time. The CDR3 totals 11 residues. Trimming cost V 5 bases and J 12 bases, with 11 bases left between them. CDR1 and CDR2 (germline): SEHNR, FQNEAQ (reference sequence). This clonotype was counted at least ten times. The target antigen is unknown.

The chain recombines TRBV7-9 with TRBJ2-1, with D tentatively TRBD2 (5 bases). The source was whole blood, collected in connection with sensitization to the hapten diphenylcyclopropenone (DPC). The source of this sequence is a man aged 40-49 years with alopecia areata. Some clones in this sample may be carry-over from other donors' samples. CDR3 coding DNA: TGTGCCAGCAGCCCGCCGGGGAGGCAGTTCTTC. Translating it yields CASSPPGRQFF.